This T cell receptor (beta chain) comes out of a study of T-cell reconstitution after alpha-beta-depleted transplantation in children. TCRbeta library preparation incorporated unique molecular identifiers. A single record per CDR3 protein comes from TCRdb applying MiXCR to the PCR reads. The profile shows 700,000 to 850,000 distinct CDR3 sequences, roughly 16% of them singletons. Study-wide results and limits: For some patients, TCRbeta diversity was high at day 60 because of recipient T cells and thymic progenitors that survived.

A few counts support this clonotype. Its antigen remains unknown. The TCR originated in a male patient aged 10-17 years who had a stem cell transplant for acute lymphoblastic leukemia, so the T cells may come from the graft donor. Sample: PBMCs, mostly from graft donor cells, taken 360 days after TCRalphabeta/CD19-depleted stem cell transplant.

CDR3 residues: CASSFRTSGRDPDTQYF. As DNA, the CDR3 is TGTGCCAGCAGCTTCCGCACTAGCGGGAGGGACCCAGATACGCAGTATTTT. This chain links TRBV11-1 with TRBJ2-3; 13 bases map to TRBD2. The CDR3 has 17 residues. Germline V CDR1 and CDR2: SGHAT, FQDESV (reference sequence). V shed 3 bases, J shed 4 bases, and the junction held 7 bases outside the gene matches.